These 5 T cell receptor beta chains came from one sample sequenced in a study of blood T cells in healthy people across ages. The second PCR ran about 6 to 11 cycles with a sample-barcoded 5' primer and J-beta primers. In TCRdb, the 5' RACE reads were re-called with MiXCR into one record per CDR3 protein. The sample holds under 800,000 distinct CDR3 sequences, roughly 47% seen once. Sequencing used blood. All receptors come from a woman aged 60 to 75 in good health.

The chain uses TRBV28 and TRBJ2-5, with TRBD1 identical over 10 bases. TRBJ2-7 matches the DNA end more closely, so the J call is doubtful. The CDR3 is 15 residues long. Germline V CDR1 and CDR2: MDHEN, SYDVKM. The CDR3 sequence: CASSFLGQGVYEQYF. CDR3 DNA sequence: TGTGCCAGCAGTTTTCTCGGACAGGGGGTGTACGAGCAGTACTTC.

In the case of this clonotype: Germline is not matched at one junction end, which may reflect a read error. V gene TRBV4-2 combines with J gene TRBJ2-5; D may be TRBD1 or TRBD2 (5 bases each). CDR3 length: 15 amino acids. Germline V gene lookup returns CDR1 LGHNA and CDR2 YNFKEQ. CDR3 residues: CASSKEGTTQETQYF. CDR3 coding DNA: TGTGCCAGCAGCAAAGAGGGGACCACCCAAGAGACCCAGTACTTC.

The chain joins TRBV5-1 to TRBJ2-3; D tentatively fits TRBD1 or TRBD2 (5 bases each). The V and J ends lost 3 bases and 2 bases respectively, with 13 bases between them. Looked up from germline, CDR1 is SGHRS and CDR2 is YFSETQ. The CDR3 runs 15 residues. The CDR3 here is CASSYGRQLTDTQYF. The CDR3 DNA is TGCGCCAGCAGCTATGGGAGACAGCTCACAGATACGCAGTATTTT. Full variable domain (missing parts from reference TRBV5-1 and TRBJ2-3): KAGVTQTPRYLIKTRGQQVTLSCSPISGHRSVSWYQQTPGQGLQFLFEYFSETQRNKGNFPGRFSGRQFSNSRSEMNVSTLELGDSALYLCASSYGRQLTDTQYFGPGTRLTVL.

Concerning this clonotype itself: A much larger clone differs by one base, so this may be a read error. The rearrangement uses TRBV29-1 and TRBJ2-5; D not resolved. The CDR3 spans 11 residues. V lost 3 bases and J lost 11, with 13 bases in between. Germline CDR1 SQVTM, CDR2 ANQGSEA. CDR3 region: CSVEGYNEQYF. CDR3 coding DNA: TGCAGCGTTGAGGGATACAATGAGCAGTACTTC.

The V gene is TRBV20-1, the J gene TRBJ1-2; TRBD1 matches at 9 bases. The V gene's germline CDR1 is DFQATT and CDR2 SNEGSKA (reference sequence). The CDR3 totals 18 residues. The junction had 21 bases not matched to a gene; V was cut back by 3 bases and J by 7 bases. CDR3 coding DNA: TGCAGTGCTAGTAAGGGTGGAACAGGGGGCGCCTCGAATCGTGGCTACACCTTC. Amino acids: CSASKGGTGGASNRGYTF.